A selection of T cell receptor beta chains follows, all from one sample in a study of spatial heterogeneity in lung cancer. TCRdb re-analysed the 5' RACE reads in MiXCR, keeping a single row per CDR3 protein. The repertoire consists of around 100,000 distinct CDR3 sequences, with nearly 4.5% occurring once and the leading ten covering around 20%. The sample consisted of lung tumor tissue, taken at surgery. These TCRs come from a male donor with early-stage non-small cell lung cancer. Each CDR3 is given with its conserved first and last residue. D genes are given only for firm matches. Size values are once, few and many counts, or a class for expanded clones, and some rows have none.

>15|TRBJ2-7|TRBV27|many|TRBD2
TGTGCCAGCAGTTCAATCCTAGCGGGAGGTCGCGAGCAGTACTTC
CASSSILAGGREQYF
>14|TRBJ1-1|TRBV18|few|NA
TGTGCCAGCTCACCTAGTACAGGGAACACTGAAGCTTTCTTT
CASSPSTGNTEAFF
>15|TRBJ2-1|TRBV11-2|many|NA
TGTGCCAGCAGCTTAATGAGGTCGGCAAACAATGAGCAGTTCTTC
CASSLMRSANNEQFF
>13|TRBJ2-5|TRBV7-2|many|NA
TGTGCCAGCAGCTTCGGCCGGCAAGAGACCCAGTACTTC
CASSFGRQETQYF
>14|TRBJ2-5|TRBV29-1|NA|NA
TGCAGCGTTGAAAAAGAGATGGAGTTAGAGACCCAGTACTTC
CSVEKEMELETQYF
>15|TRBJ2-6|TRBV7-8|many|NA
TGTGCCAGCAGCTTGCTCCTTTCTGGGGCCAACGTCCTGACTTTC
CASSLLLSGANVLTF
>15|TRBJ1-1|TRBV7-9|many|TRBD1
TGTGCCAGCAGCCCCCGGGGGACAGCGAACACTGAAGCTTTCTTT
CASSPRGTANTEAFF
>15|TRBJ2-3|TRBV28|NA|TRBD2
TGTGCCAGCAGCCCTAGCGGGAGGCCCACAGATACGCAGTATTTT
CASSPSGRPTDTQYF
>17|TRBJ2-5|TRBV12-3/TRBV12-4|many|NA
TGTGCCAGCAGTTCACCGCAGGGCCAGGCAGGGAAAGAGACCCAGTACTTC
CASSSPQGQAGKETQYF
>17|TRBJ2-7|TRBV12-5|many|NA
TGTGCTAGTGGTTTGGTACCACAGCTCGACCGATCCTACGAGCAGTACTTC
CASGLVPQLDRSYEQYF
>11|TRBJ2-3|TRBV7-9|many|NA
TGTGCCAGCAGTCCCCCCGATACGCAGTATTTT
CASSPPDTQYF
>16|TRBJ2-3|TRBV4-1|many|TRBD2
TGCGCCAGCAGCCAAGTCTTTAGCGGGAGATGGGATACGCAGTATTTT
CASSQVFSGRWDTQYF
>15|TRBJ1-2|TRBV20-1|many|TRBD1
TGCAGTGCTAGAGATTTTGGACAGGGAAGCTATGGCTACACCTTC
CSARDFGQGSYGYTF
>12|TRBJ2-3|TRBV27|NA|NA
TGTGCCAGCAGTTTCAACGGGGATACGCAGTATTTT
CASSFNGDTQYF
>12|TRBJ2-7|TRBV28|many|TRBD1
TGTGCCAGCAGTTACAGGGGATACGAGCAGTACTTC
CASSYRGYEQYF